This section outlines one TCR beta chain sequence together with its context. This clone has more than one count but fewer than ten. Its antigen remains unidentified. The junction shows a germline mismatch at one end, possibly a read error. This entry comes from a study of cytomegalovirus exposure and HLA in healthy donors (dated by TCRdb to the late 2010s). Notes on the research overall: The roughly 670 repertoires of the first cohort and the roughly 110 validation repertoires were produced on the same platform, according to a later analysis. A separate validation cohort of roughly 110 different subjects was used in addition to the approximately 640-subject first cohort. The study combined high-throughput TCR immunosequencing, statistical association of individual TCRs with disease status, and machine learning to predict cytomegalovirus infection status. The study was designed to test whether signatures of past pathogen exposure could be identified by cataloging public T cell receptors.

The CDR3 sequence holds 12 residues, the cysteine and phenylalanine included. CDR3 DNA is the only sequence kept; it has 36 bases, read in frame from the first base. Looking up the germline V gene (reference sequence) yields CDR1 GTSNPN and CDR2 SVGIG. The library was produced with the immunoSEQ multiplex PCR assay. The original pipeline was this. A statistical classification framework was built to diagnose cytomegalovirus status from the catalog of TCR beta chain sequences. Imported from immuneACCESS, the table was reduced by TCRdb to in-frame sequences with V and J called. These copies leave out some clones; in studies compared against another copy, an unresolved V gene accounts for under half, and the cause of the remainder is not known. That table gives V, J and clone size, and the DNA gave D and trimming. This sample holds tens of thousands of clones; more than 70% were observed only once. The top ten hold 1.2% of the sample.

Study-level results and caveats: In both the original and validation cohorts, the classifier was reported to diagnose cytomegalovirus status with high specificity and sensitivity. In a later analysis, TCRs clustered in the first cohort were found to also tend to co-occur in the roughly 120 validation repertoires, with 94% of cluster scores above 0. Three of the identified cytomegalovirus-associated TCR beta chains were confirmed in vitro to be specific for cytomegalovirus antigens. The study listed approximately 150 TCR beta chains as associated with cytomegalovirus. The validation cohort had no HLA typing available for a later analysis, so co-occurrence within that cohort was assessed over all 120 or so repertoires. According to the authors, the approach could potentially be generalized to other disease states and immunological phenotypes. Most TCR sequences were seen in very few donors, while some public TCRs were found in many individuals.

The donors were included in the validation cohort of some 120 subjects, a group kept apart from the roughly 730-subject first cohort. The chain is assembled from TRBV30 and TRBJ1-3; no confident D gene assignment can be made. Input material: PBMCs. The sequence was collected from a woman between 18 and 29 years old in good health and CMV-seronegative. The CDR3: CAWSVSGDTIYF. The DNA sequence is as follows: TGTGCCTGGAGTGTCTCTGGAGACACCATATATTTT.